The rows below give T cell receptor beta chains drawn from one sample of a study of monozygotic twins with inflammatory bowel disease. Each CDR3 protein gets one entry in TCRdb, which reprocessed the 5' RACE reads and gives no DNA. This repertoire includes 110,000 or so distinct CDR3 sequences. Sequences were obtained from blood. These receptors were obtained from a human donor with ulcerative colitis or Crohn's disease, or a healthy co-twin of an affected twin (not recorded which). Each CDR3 is given with its conserved first and last residue. The order of the fields is CDR3 length, V gene, J gene, CDR3 protein.

length: 13
V: TRBV28
J: TRBJ2-5
CDR3: CASSENRVGTQYF

length: 15
V: TRBV7-9
J: TRBJ2-1
CDR3: CASSQAQRGNNEQFF

length: 15
V: TRBV6-2/TRBV6-3
J: TRBJ2-5
CDR3: CASRPQTSGRKTQYF

length: 15
V: TRBV3-1
J: TRBJ1-4
CDR3: CASSRGLTRDEKLFF

length: 14
V: TRBV4-1
J: TRBJ2-2
CDR3: CASGAGEVSGELFF

length: 16
V: TRBV6-2/TRBV6-3
J: TRBJ1-6
CDR3: CASSYLRAGNDSPLHF

length: 15
V: TRBV3-1
J: TRBJ2-7
CDR3: CASSHTSGASYEQYF

length: 17
V: TRBV9
J: TRBJ2-1
CDR3: CASSAEGGANLYNEQFF

length: 15
V: TRBV12-3/TRBV12-4
J: TRBJ2-5
CDR3: CASNFGGGNQETQYF

length: 12
V: TRBV18
J: TRBJ2-3
CDR3: CASSGTGDTQYF

length: 14
V: TRBV27
J: TRBJ1-2
CDR3: CASSLAGGVYGYTF

length: 16
V: TRBV7-2
J: TRBJ1-2
CDR3: CASSPGQARSSYGYTF

length: 13
V: TRBV12-3/TRBV12-4
J: TRBJ2-5
CDR3: CASSLAQGETQYF

length: 13
V: TRBV5-1
J: TRBJ2-7
CDR3: CASSLSGPGEQYF

length: 13
V: TRBV6-6
J: TRBJ1-3
CDR3: CASSYSQGNTIYF

length: 14
V: TRBV3-1
J: TRBJ2-3
CDR3: CASSRRLAGDTQYF

length: 13
V: TRBV19
J: TRBJ2-3
CDR3: CASSREWPDTQYF

length: 14
V: TRBV3-1
J: TRBJ2-1
CDR3: CASSQVGTSGPQFF

length: 14
V: TRBV5-4
J: TRBJ2-1
CDR3: CASSSPTGYNEQFF

length: 13
V: TRBV7-2
J: TRBJ1-5
CDR3: CASSPAGVQPQHF

length: 12
V: TRBV7-6
J: TRBJ2-5
CDR3: CASSSRSETQYF

length: 20
V: TRBV28
J: TRBJ2-2
CDR3: CASRPVYWDSERTNTGELFF

length: 14
V: TRBV5-1
J: TRBJ2-7
CDR3: CASSPRTGTYEQYF

length: 18
V: TRBV4-3
J: TRBJ2-1
CDR3: CASSQDGAGTGVYNEQFF

length: 15
V: TRBV7-2
J: TRBJ2-1
CDR3: CASSLGPGPYNEQFF

length: 15
V: TRBV5-5
J: TRBJ1-5
CDR3: CASSLAPGGDQPQHF

length: 15
V: TRBV7-9
J: TRBJ1-4
CDR3: CASSLGQSTNEKLFF

length: 14
V: TRBV11-2
J: TRBJ2-2
CDR3: CASSLGSGAAVLFF

length: 14
V: TRBV3-1
J: TRBJ1-1
CDR3: CASSHRDSHTEAFF

length: 13
V: TRBV12-3/TRBV12-4
J: TRBJ2-4
CDR3: CASRDAGQNIQYF

length: 14
V: TRBV20-1
J: TRBJ2-7
CDR3: CSAEDRAIPYEQYF

length: 16
V: TRBV12-3/TRBV12-4
J: TRBJ1-2
CDR3: CASTINRAQGVGGYTF

length: 11
V: TRBV7-2
J: TRBJ1-1
CDR3: CASRGGTEAFF

length: 17
V: TRBV12-3/TRBV12-4
J: TRBJ2-3
CDR3: CASTPRGLAGGTDTQYF

length: 13
V: TRBV12-3/TRBV12-4
J: TRBJ2-4
CDR3: CASSFTGENIQYF

length: 16
V: TRBV7-3
J: TRBJ2-3
CDR3: CASSFGGSLSTDTQYF